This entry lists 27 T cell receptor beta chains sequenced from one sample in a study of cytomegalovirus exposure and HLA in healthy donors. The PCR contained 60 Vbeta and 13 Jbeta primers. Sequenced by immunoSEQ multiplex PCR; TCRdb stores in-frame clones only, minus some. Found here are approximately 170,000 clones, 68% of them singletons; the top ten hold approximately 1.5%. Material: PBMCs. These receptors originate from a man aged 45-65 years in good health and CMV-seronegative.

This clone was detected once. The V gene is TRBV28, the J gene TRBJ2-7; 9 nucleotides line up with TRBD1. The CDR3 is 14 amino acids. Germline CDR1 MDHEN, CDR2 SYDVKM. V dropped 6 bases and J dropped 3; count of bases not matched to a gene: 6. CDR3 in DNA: TGTGCCAGCAGGGGGACAGGGACCGGCTACGAGCAGTACTTC. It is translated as CASRGTGTGYEQYF.

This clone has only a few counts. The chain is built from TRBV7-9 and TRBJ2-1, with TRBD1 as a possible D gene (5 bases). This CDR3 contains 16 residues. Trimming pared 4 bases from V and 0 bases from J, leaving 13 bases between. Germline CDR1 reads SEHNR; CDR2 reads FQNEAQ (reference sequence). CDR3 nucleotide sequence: TGTGCCAGCAGCTCCAAGGGGTTGAGCTCCTACAATGAGCAGTTCTTC. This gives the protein CASSSKGLSSYNEQFF. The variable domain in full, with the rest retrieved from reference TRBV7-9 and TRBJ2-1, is DTGVSQNPRHKITKRGQNVTFRCDPISEHNRLYWYRQTLGQGPEFLTYFQNEAQLEKSRLLSDRFSAERPKGSFSTLEIQRTEQGDSAMYLCASSSKGLSSYNEQFFGPGTRLTVL.

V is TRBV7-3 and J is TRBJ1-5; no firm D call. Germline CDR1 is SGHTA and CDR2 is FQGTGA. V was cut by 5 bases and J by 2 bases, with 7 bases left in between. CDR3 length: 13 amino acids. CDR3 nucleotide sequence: TGTGCCAGCAGCCTAGACGGCAATCAGCCCCAGCATTTT. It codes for CASSLDGNQPQHF. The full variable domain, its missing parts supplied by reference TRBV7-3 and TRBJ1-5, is GAGVSQTPSNKVTEKGKYVELRCDPISGHTALYWYRQSLGQGPEFLIYFQGTGAADDSGLPNDRFFAVRPEGSVSTLKIQRTERGDSAVYLCASSLDGNQPQHFGDGTRLSIL.

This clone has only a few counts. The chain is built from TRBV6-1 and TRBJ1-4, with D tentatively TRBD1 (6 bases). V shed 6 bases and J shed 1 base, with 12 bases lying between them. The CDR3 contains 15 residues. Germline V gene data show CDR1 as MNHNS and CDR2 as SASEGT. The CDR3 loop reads CASSGQLLTNEKLFF. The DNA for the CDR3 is TGTGCCAGCAGCGGACAGCTTTTAACTAATGAAAAACTGTTTTTT.

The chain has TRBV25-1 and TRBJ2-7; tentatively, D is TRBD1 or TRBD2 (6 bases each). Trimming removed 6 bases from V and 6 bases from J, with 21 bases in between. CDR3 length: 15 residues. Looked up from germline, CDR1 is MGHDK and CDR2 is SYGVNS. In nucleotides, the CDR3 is TGTGCCAGCAGGGAAGGGGGGACGTACCCTACCGAGCAGTACTTC. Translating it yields CASREGGTYPTEQYF.

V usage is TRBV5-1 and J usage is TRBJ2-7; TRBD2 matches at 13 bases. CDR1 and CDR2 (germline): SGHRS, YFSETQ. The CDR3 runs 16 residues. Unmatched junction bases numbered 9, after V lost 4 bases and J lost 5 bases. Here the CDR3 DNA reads TGCGCCAGCAGCCCCACTAGCGGGGGGGCTACTGACGAGCAGTACTTC. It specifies CASSPTSGGATDEQYF.

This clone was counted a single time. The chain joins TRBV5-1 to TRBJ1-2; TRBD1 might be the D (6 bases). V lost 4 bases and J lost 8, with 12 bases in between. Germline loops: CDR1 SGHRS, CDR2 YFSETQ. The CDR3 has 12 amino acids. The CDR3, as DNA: TGCGCCAGCAGCGGGACATACGACGGCTACACCTTC. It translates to CASSGTYDGYTF.

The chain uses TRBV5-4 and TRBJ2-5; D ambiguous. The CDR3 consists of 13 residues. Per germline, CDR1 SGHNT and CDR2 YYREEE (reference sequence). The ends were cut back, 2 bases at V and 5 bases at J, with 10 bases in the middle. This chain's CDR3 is CASSFPQMETQYF. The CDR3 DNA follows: TGTGCCAGCAGCTTCCCGCAGATGGAGACCCAGTACTTC.

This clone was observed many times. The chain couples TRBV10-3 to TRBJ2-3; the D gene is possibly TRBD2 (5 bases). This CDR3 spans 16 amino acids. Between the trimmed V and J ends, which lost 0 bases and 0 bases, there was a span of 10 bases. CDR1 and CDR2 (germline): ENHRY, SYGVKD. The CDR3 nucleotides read TGTGCCATCAGTGAGTCGGAGCGGATTAGCACAGATACGCAGTATTTT. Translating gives CAISESERISTDTQYF.

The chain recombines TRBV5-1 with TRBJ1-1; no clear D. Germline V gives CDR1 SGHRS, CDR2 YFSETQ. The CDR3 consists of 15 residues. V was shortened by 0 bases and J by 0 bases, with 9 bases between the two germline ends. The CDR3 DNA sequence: TGCGCCAGCAGCTTGGTTTGGGAGGTGAACACTGAAGCTTTCTTT. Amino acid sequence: CASSLVWEVNTEAFF.

This CDR3 reads CASSRTPTDTQYF. CDR3 bases: TGCGCCAGCAGTCGGACTCCCACAGATACGCAGTATTTT. The chain combines TRBV5-1 with TRBJ2-3; weak D call: TRBD2 (5 bases). The CDR3 is made up of 13 amino acids. The germline V gene encodes CDR1 SGHRS and CDR2 YFSETQ. V lost 5 bases to trimming and J lost 2 bases, with 9 bases between them.

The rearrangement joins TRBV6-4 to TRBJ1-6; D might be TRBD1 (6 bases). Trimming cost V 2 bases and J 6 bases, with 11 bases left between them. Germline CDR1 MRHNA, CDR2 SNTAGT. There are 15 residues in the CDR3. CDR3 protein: CASSDRLQGNSPLHF. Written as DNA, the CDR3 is TGTGCCAGCAGTGACCGGTTACAGGGTAATTCACCCCTCCACTTT.

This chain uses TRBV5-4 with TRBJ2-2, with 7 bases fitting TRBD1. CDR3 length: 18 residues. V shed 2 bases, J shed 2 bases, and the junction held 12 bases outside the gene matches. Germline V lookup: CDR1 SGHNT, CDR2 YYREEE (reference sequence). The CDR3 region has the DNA TGTGCCAGCAGCTTAATTGAACGGACAGGCCTTAACACCGGGGAGCTGTTTTTT. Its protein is CASSLIERTGLNTGELFF.

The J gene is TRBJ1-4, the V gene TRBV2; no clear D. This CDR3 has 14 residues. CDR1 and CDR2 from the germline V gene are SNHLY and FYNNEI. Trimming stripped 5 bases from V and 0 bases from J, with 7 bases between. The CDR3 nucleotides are TGTGCCAGCAGTCGAGGGTCAACTAATGAAAAACTGTTTTTT. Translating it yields CASSRGSTNEKLFF.

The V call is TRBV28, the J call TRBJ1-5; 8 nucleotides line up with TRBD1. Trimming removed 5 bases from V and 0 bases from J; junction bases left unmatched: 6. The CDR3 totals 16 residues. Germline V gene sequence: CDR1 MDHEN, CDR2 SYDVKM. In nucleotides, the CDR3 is TGTGCCAGCAGTCCCCTGACAGGGGCTAGCAATCAGCCCCAGCATTTT. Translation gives CASSPLTGASNQPQHF.

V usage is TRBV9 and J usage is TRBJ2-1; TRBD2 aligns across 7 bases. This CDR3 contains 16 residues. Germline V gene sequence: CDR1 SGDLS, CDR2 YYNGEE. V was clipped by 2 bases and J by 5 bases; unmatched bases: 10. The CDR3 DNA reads TGTGCCAGCAGCGTCCGGGGTGGGGGGGTAGACAATGAGCAGTTCTTC. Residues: CASSVRGGGVDNEQFF.

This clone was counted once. CDR3 region: CASSRGGSTDTQYF. CDR3 in DNA: TGTGCCAGCAGCCGGGGGGGAAGCACAGATACGCAGTATTTT. The V call is TRBV7-6, the J call TRBJ2-3; 8 bases are shared with TRBD2. Looked up from germline, CDR1 is SGHVS and CDR2 is FNYEAQ. The CDR3 runs 14 residues. V lost 5 bases, J lost 0 bases, and 1 base stayed unmatched.

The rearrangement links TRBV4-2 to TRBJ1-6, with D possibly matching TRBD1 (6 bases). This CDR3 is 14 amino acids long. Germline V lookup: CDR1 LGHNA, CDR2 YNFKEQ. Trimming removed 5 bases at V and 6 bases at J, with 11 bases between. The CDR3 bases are TGTGCCAGCAGCTTAGACAGGCTTAATTCACCCCTCCACTTT. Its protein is CASSLDRLNSPLHF.

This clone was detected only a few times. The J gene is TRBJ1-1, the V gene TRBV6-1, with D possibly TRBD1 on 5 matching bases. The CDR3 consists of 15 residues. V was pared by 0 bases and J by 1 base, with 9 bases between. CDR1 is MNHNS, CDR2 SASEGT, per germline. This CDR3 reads CASSEAPRANTEAFF. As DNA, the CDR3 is TGTGCCAGCAGTGAAGCGCCCAGGGCGAACACTGAAGCTTTCTTT.

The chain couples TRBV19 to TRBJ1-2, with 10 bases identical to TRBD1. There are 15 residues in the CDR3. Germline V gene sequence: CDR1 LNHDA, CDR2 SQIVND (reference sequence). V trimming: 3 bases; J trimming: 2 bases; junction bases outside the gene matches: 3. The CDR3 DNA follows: TGTGCCAGTAGTATGGAGACAGGGGGCAACTATGGCTACACCTTC. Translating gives CASSMETGGNYGYTF.

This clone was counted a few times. DNA for the CDR3: TGCGCCAGCAGCTTGATCGGGACAGGATACACCGGGGAGCTGTTTTTT. Its translation is CASSLIGTGYTGELFF. This chain uses TRBV5-1 with TRBJ2-2; 8 positions agree with TRBD1. Germline CDR1 and CDR2: SGHRS and YFSETQ. CDR3 length: 16 residues. V lost 1 base and J lost 3; bases outside the gene matches: 5.

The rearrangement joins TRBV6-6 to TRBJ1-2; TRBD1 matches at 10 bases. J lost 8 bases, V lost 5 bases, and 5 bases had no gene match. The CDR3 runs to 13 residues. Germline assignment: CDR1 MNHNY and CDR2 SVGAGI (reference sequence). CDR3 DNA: TGTGCCAGCAGTCCCGACAGGGGGCAAGGCTACACCTTC. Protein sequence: CASSPDRGQGYTF.

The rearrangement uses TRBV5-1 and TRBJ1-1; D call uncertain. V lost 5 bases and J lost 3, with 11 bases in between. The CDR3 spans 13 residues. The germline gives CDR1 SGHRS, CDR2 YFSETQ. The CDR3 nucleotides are TGCGCCAGCAGGGCCTTGGTTGACACTGAAGCTTTCTTT. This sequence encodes CASRALVDTEAFF.

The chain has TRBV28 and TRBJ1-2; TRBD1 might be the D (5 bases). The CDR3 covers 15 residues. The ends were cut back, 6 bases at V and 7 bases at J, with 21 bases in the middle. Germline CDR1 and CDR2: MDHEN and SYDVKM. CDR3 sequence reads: CASRKRDYTAPGYTF. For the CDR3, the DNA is TGTGCCAGCAGGAAAAGGGACTACACCGCTCCTGGCTACACCTTC.

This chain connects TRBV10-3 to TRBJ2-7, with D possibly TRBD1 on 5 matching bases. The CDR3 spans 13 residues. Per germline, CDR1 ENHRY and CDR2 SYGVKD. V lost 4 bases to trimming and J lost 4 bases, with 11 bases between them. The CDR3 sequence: CAISATTAYEQYF. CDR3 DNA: TGTGCCATCAGTGCTACGACAGCTTACGAGCAGTACTTC.

CDR3 DNA: TGTGCCAGCAGCTTCGACAGGTACTCCTACGAGCAGTACTTC. Its protein is CASSFDRYSYEQYF. This chain joins TRBV7-2 and TRBJ2-7; the D gene is possibly TRBD1 (6 bases). The V gene's germline CDR1 is SGHTA and CDR2 FQGNSA. The ends were cut back, 3 bases at V and 0 bases at J, with 9 bases in the middle. The CDR3 is 14 residues long.

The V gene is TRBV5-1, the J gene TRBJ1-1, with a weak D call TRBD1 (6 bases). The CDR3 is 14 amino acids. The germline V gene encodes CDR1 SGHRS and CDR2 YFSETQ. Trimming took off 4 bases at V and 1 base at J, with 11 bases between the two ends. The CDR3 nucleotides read TGCGCCAGCAGCGTGGGGACAACGAACACTGAAGCTTTCTTT. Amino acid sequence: CASSVGTTNTEAFF.